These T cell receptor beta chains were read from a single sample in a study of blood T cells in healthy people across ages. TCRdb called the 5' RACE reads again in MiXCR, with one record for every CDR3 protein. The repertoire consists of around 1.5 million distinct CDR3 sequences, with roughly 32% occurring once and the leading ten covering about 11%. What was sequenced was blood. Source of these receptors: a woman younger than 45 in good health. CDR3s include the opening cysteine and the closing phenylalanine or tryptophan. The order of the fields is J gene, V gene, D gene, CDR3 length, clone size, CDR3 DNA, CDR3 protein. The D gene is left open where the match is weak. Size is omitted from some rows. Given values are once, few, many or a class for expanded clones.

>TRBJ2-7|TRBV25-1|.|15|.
TGTGCCAGCAGTGAAGGGGGGACACCTTCCTACGAGCAGTACTTC
CASSEGGTPSYEQYF
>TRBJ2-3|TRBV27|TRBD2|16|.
TGTGCCAGCACCCTAAACGGGGGGGCCATCCCAGATACGCAGTATTTT
CASTLNGGAIPDTQYF
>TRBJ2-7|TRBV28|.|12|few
TGTGCCAGCAGGCCGGCGTTATCCGAGCAGTACTTC
CASRPALSEQYF
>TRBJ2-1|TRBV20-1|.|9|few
TGCAGTACTAACAATGAGCAGTTCTTC
CSTNNEQFF
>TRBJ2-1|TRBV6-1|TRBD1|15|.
TGTGCCAGCAGTGAAACAGGGGGCGCAAACAATGAGCAGTTCTTC
CASSETGGANNEQFF
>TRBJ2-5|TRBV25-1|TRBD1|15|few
TGTGCCAGCAGTGAACAACAGGGGCCCCAAGAGACCCAGTACTTC
CASSEQQGPQETQYF
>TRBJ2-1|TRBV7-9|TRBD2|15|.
TGTGCCAGCAGCTCTACTGCGGGGGCCTACAATGAGCAGTTCTTC
CASSSTAGAYNEQFF
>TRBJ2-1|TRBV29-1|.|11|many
TGCAGCGGACGCAGGGATGCTGAGCAGTTCTTC
CSGRRDAEQFF
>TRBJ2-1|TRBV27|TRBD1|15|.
TGTGCCAGCACCCACGGACAGGGGGGGGGCAATGAGCAGTTCTTC
CASTHGQGGGNEQFF
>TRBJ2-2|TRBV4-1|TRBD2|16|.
TGCGCCAGCAGCCAATCGGTCGGGAGGGTGGCCGGGGAGCTGTTTTTT
CASSQSVGRVAGELFF
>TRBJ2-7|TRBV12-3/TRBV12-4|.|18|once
TGTGCCGGCAGTTTAAGTGGTGGGTCCTGGGTTAGATCCTACGAGCAGTACTTC
CAGSLSGGSWVRSYEQYF
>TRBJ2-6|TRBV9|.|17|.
TGTGCCAGCAGCGCGGGCGAGGGCCGTGGGGGGGCCAACGTCCTGACTTTC
CASSAGEGRGGANVLTF
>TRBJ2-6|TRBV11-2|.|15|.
TGTGCCAGCCGTTTTAGTGGGCACGGGGCCAACGTCCTGACTTTC
CASRFSGHGANVLTF
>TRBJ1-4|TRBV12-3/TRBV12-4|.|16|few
TGTGCCAGCAGTCCCGGGCAGGGACGGAATAATGAAAAACCGTTTTTT
CASSPGQGRNNEKPFF
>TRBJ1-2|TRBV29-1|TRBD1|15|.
TGCGGCGTTGAAGGGCCCACGACAGGGGGGGGGGGCTACACCTTC
CGVEGPTTGGGGYTF
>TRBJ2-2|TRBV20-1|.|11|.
TGCAGGGCTCAATACACCGGGGAGCTGTTTTTT
CRAQYTGELFF
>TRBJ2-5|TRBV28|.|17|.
TGTGCCAGCAGTTTGGGTTGGGGCGGAGGCCCAAAAGAGACCCAGTACTTC
CASSLGWGGGPKETQYF
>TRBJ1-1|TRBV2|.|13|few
TGTGCCAGCAGTGTGACGCAAAACACTGAAGCTTTCTTT
CASSVTQNTEAFF
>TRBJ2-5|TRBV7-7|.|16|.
TGTGCCAGCAGCTCCCTTTTGGGGAGAGACACCTACGAGCGGTACTTC
CASSSLLGRDTYERYF
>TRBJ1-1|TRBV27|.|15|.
TGTGCCAGCAGGGCCGTCCTTCACCCCTTTGGTGAAGCTTTCTTT
CASRAVLHPFGEAFF
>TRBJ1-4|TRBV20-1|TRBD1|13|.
TGCAGTGCTTGGACAGGGGGAAATGAAAAACTGTTTTTT
CSAWTGGNEKLFF
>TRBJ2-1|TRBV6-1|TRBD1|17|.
TGTGCCAGCAGTCCTACAGGGGGCGAGAGCTCCTACAATGAGCAGTTCTTC
CASSPTGGESSYNEQFF
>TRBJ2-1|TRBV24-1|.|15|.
TGTGCCACCAGTGTGGCAACGGGAAGGTCGCATGAGCAGTTCTTC
CATSVATGRSHEQFF
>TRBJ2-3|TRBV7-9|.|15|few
TGTGCCAGCAGCTTAGGGGTACAGCCCACAGATACGCAGTATTTT
CASSLGVQPTDTQYF
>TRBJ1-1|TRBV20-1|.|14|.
TGCAGTGCTAGACCGAGACGGACGTACACTGAAGCTTTCTTT
CSARPRRTYTEAFF
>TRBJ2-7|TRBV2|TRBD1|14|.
TGTGCCAGCAGTGAATATGGCAGGGGGTCCGAGCAGTACTTC
CASSEYGRGSEQYF
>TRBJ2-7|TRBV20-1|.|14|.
TGCAGTGCTAGAGTTCGCGGATTCTACAATGAGCAGTACTTC
CSARVRGFYNEQYF
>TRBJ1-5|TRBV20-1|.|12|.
TGCAGTGCTAGACACAACAATCAGCCCCAGCATTTT
CSARHNNQPQHF
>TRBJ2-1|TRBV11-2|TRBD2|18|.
TGTGCCAGCAGCTTAGCGGCTAGCGGGAGCAGGGGCTACAATGAGCAGTTCTTC
CASSLAASGSRGYNEQFF
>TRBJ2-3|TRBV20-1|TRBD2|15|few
TGCAGTGCTCGACGGACTAGCGGGGGCAGCGATACGCAGTATTTT
CSARRTSGGSDTQYF
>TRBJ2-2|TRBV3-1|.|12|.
TGTGCCAGCAGCCAAGAGGAGGGACAGCTGTTTTTT
CASSQEEGQLFF
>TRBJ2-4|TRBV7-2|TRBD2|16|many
TGTGCCAGCAGCCCCATGGGGGGGGTAGGCAAAAACATTCAGTACTTC
CASSPMGGVGKNIQYF
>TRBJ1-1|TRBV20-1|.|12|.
TGCAGGGCTAGCGAGTTGGCCACTGAAGCTTTCTTT
CRASELATEAFF
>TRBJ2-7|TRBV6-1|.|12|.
TGTGCCAGCAGTGAAGCCAACTACGAGCAGTACTTC
CASSEANYEQYF
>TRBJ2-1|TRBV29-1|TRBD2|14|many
TGCAGCGTGTTTAGCGGGAGGGCCCGAGGTGAGCAGTTCTTC
CSVFSGRARGEQFF
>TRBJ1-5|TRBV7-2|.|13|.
TGTGCCAGCAGCTTCGGACAGTGGGAGCCCCAGCATTTT
CASSFGQWEPQHF
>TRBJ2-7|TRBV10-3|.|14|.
TGTGCCACCAGTGGGGACGGACTCTTGGCCGAGCAGTACTTC
CATSGDGLLAEQYF
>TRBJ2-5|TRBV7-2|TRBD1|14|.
TGTGCCAGCTTGCGGACAGGGAGGTTAGGGACCCAGTACTTC
CASLRTGRLGTQYF
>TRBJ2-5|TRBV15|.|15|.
TGTACCACCAGCAGAGATGGTGGGGAGGAAGAGACCCAGTACTTC
CTTSRDGGEEETQYF
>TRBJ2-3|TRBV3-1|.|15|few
TGTGCCAGCAGCCCCACCTTGAGAGGGACAGATACGCAGTATTTT
CASSPTLRGTDTQYF
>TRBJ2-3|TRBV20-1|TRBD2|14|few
TGCAGTGCTAGTCAGAGACTAGCCACAGATACGCAGTATTTT
CSASQRLATDTQYF
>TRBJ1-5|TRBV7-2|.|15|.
TGTGCCAGCAGCCCGGGTGGCCAGGGCTGGCAGCCCCAGCATTTT
CASSPGGQGWQPQHF
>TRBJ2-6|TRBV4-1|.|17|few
TGCGCCAGCAGCCAGCCAACCGGGACTCGGGCTGCCAACGTCCTGACTTTC
CASSQPTGTRAANVLTF
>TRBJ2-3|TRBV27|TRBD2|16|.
TGTGCCAGCAGTCTAATCCCGGGACTAGACACAGATACGCAGTATTTT
CASSLIPGLDTDTQYF
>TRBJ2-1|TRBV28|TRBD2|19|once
TGTGCCAGCAGTTCGGGACTAGCGGGGGGATGGGCCCTAAACAATGAGCAGTTCTTC
CASSSGLAGGWALNNEQFF
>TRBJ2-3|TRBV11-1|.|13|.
TGTGCCAGCAGCCCCAAACACACAGATACGCAGTATTTT
CASSPKHTDTQYF
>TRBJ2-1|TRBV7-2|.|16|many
TGTGCCAGCAGCCGAAGTTGGGACTTGTCCTACAATGAGCAGTTCTTC
CASSRSWDLSYNEQFF
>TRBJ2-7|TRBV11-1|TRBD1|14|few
TGTGCCAGCAGCTTCGGGACAGTGCGTGAGGAGCAGTACTTC
CASSFGTVREEQYF
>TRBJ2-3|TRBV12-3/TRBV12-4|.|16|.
TGTGCCAGCAGTTTCGATAGGGGGAAGAGAGCAGATACGGAGTATTTT
CASSFDRGKRADTEYF
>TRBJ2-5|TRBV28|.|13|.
TGTGCCAGCAGCATTGGGGCAGGGAAGACCCAGTACTTC
CASSIGAGKTQYF
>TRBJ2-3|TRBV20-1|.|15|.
TGCAGTGCGGGGGCAGGGGCTGACAGCACAGATACGCAGTATTTT
CSAGAGADSTDTQYF
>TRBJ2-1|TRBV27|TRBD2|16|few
TGTGCCAGCAGTTTACCCCCGGGACTAGCGGGAGTTGAGCAGTTCTTC
CASSLPPGLAGVEQFF
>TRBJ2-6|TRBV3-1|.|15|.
TGTGCCAGCAGCCAAGCCCCATCTGGGGCCAACGTCCTGACTTTC
CASSQAPSGANVLTF
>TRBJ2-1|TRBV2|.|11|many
TGTGCCAGCGGGGGATACAATGAGCAGTTCTTC
CASGGYNEQFF